Shown below are 24 T cell receptor beta chains from a single sample sequenced in a study of immune evolution from preneoplasia to lung adenocarcinoma. The data were produced by immunoSEQ multiplex PCR, yet TCRdb's version contains in-frame clones alone and is incomplete. The data show nearly 5,000 clones, under 85% seen once. Specimen: FFPE normal lung tissue adjacent to the tumor. These receptor sequences come from a person aged 50 to 70 with lung adenocarcinoma.

The chain joins TRBV29-1 to TRBJ1-5; D is possibly TRBD1 (6 bases). The CDR3 runs to 12 residues. Germline CDR1 SQVTM, CDR2 ANQGSEA. The germline V and J ends were trimmed by 8 bases and 2 bases, with 10 bases remaining between them. The CDR3 spells CSTRQGNQPQHF. As DNA, the CDR3 is TGCAGCACCCGACAGGGCAATCAGCCCCAGCATTTT. The full variable domain, with the rest looked up from reference TRBV29-1 and TRBJ1-5, is SAVISQKPSRDICQRGTSLTIQCQVDSQVTMMFWYRQQPGQSLTLIATANQGSEATYESGFVIDKFPISRPNLTFSTLTVSNMSPEDSSIYLCSTRQGNQPQHFGDGTRLSIL.

This chain uses TRBV5-4 with TRBJ2-3; possible D gene TRBD2, 5 bases. Germline V gives CDR1 SGHNT, CDR2 YYREEE (reference sequence). This CDR3 region has 15 residues. V was shortened by 10 bases and J by 2 bases, with 20 bases between the two germline ends. CDR3 residues: CALSPGADYTDTQYF. The CDR3 bases are TGTGCCCTCAGCCCCGGCGCAGACTACACAGATACGCAGTATTTT.

V and J are TRBV2 and TRBJ2-1, with D tentatively TRBD2 (6 bases). This CDR3 region has 11 residues. Per germline, CDR1 SNHLY and CDR2 FYNNEI. Trimming removed 1 base at V and 12 bases at J, with 7 bases between. CDR3 sequence reads: CASSEGLGQFF. The CDR3 DNA is TGTGCCAGCAGTGAAGGACTAGGGCAGTTCTTC.

This chain connects TRBV9 to TRBJ1-5; the D gene is possibly TRBD1 (6 bases). Germline V gene data show CDR1 as SGDLS and CDR2 as YYNGEE. The CDR3 spans 15 residues. V lost 2 bases and J lost 5, with 14 bases in between. CDR3 region: CASSVGDIPDQPQHF. The CDR3 nucleotides are TGTGCCAGCAGCGTTGGGGACATACCAGATCAGCCCCAGCATTTT.

The CDR3 is CASTQGLAGGGEQYF. CDR3 in DNA: TGTGCCAGCACCCAAGGACTAGCGGGAGGTGGCGAGCAGTACTTC. The J gene is TRBJ2-7, the V gene TRBV6-1, with 14 bases lining up with TRBD2. This CDR3 comprises 15 residues. In germline, CDR1 is MNHNS, CDR2 SASEGT. Losses at the gene ends were 7 bases for V and 6 bases for J; bases not matched to a gene: 8.

The genes are TRBV25-1 and TRBJ1-1, with TRBD1 matching over 10 bases. CDR1 and CDR2 from the germline V gene are MGHDK and SYGVNS. With V trimmed by 4 bases and J by 3 bases, 2 bases remained unmatched. The CDR3 is made up of 14 amino acids. The chain's CDR3 is CASSGTGGDTEAFF. In DNA form, the CDR3 reads TGTGCCAGCAGTGGGACAGGGGGGGACACTGAAGCTTTCTTT.

The V call is TRBV30, the J call TRBJ2-3; D is possibly TRBD2 (6 bases). Trimming stripped 1 base from V and 7 bases from J, with 15 bases between. Germline V CDR1 and CDR2: GTSNPN, SVGIG (reference sequence). CDR3 length: 14 residues. CDR3 bases: TGTGCCTGGAGTGCCAGGGACTCACCCTATACGCAGTATTTT. Its protein product is CAWSARDSPYTQYF. Complete variable domain (other parts from reference TRBV30 and TRBJ2-3): SQTIHQWPATLVQPVGSPLSLECTVEGTSNPNLYWYRQAAGRGLQLLFYSVGIGQISSEVPQNLSASRPQDRQFILSSKKLLLSDSGFYLCAWSARDSPYTQYFGPGTRLTVL.

The rearrangement joins TRBV2 to TRBJ2-1; 7 bases are shared with TRBD1. This CDR3 contains 15 residues. The V and J ends lost 7 bases and 9 bases, in that order; junction bases with no gene match: 15. CDR1 and CDR2 from the germline V gene are SNHLY and FYNNEI. CDR3 loop: CASTPGQTFPGEQFF. The CDR3 DNA reads TGTGCCAGCACTCCGGGACAGACCTTCCCCGGTGAGCAGTTCTTC.

This clone has more than one count but fewer than ten. The chain couples TRBV5-1 to TRBJ2-7; the D gene is possibly TRBD2 (6 bases). V lost 3 bases to trimming and J lost 0 bases, with 16 bases between them. Germline values: CDR1 SGHRS, CDR2 YFSETQ. The CDR3 length is 16 residues. The CDR3 spells CASSSGGAGLSYEQYF. The CDR3 nucleotides read TGCGCCAGCAGCTCGGGCGGGGCAGGGCTCTCCTACGAGCAGTACTTC.

The chain carries TRBV20-1 and TRBJ2-1; perhaps TRBD2 as D (5 bases). CDR3 length equals 11 residues. Per the germline V gene, CDR1 is DFQATT and CDR2 is SNEGSKA (reference sequence). Trimming took 2 bases from V and 10 from J, leaving 9 bases between them. The CDR3 sequence is CSARRLLEQFF. CDR3 nucleotide sequence: TGCAGTGCTAGACGACTACTAGAGCAGTTCTTC.

CDR3 protein: CASSLVRQTEAFF. CDR3 DNA sequence: TGTGCCAGCAGTTTGGTCAGGCAGACTGAAGCTTTCTTT. The gene calls are TRBV27 and TRBJ1-1; no definite D call. CDR1 is MNHEY, CDR2 SMNVEV, per germline (reference sequence). The CDR3 is 13 residues long. V lost 3 bases and J 5 bases, leaving 10 bases between the germline ends.

This rearrangement joins TRBV5-1 to TRBJ2-7, with TRBD1 as a possible D gene (6 bases). Per germline, CDR1 SGHRS and CDR2 YFSETQ. This CDR3 is built from 17 residues. Trimming took 4 bases from V and 0 from J, leaving 20 bases between them. CDR3 loop: CASSTGTTHMGSYEQYF. The CDR3 nucleotides are TGCGCCAGCAGCACCGGGACAACCCATATGGGCTCCTACGAGCAGTACTTC.

The V gene is TRBV18, the J gene TRBJ2-7; possibly TRBD1 for D (5 bases). This CDR3 has 18 amino acids. Trimming cost V 1 base and J 0 bases, with 19 bases left between them. The germline CDR1 and CDR2 sequences are KGHSH and LQKENI. The CDR3 loop is CASSPLLLGRGNSYEQYF. The CDR3 DNA sequence: TGTGCCAGCTCACCACTCCTCCTGGGAAGGGGCAACTCCTACGAGCAGTACTTC. The full variable domain, with the rest looked up from reference TRBV18 and TRBJ2-7, is NAGVMQNPRHLVRRRGQEARLRCSPMKGHSHVYWYRQLPEEGLKFMVYLQKENIIDESGMPKERFSAEFPKEGPSILRIQQVVRGDSAAYFCASSPLLLGRGNSYEQYFGPGTRLTVT.

As for this clone: Distinct nucleotide sequences in the sample also encode this CDR3. The gene calls are TRBV11-2 and TRBJ2-7, with 9 bases that match TRBD1. CDR3 size: 14 residues. Per germline, CDR1 SGHAT and CDR2 FQNNGV. With V trimmed by 1 base and J by 6 bases, 4 bases remained unmatched. The CDR3 sequence is CASSLVGTGIEQYF. Written as DNA, the CDR3 is TGTGCCAGCAGCTTAGTTGGGACAGGGATCGAGCAGTACTTC.

The chain has TRBV29-1 and TRBJ2-5; TRBD1 might be the D (5 bases). The CDR3 has 13 amino acids. CDR1 and CDR2 from the germline V gene are SQVTM and ANQGSEA. The germline V and J ends were trimmed by 4 bases and 1 base, with 10 bases remaining between them. In DNA form, the CDR3 reads TGCAGCGTTGGCCCGGACATCCAAGAGACCCAGTACTTC. It encodes CSVGPDIQETQYF. Together with reference TRBV29-1 and TRBJ2-5, the CDR3 gives the full variable domain: SAVISQKPSRDICQRGTSLTIQCQVDSQVTMMFWYRQQPGQSLTLIATANQGSEATYESGFVIDKFPISRPNLTFSTLTVSNMSPEDSSIYLCSVGPDIQETQYFGPGTRLLVL.

This chain uses TRBV28 with TRBJ1-2; TRBD1 might be the D (6 bases). The CDR3 spans 15 residues. The germline gives CDR1 MDHEN, CDR2 SYDVKM. V was shortened by 7 bases and J by 0 bases, with 15 bases between the two germline ends. The CDR3 loop reads CASKSRGGPNYGYTF. CDR3 nucleotides: TGTGCCAGCAAGTCGCGGGGGGGCCCTAACTATGGCTACACCTTC.

The genes are TRBV2 and TRBJ2-5; D possibly matches TRBD1 or TRBD2 (6 bases each). Germline loops: CDR1 SNHLY, CDR2 FYNNEI. Trimming removed 6 bases from V and 5 bases from J, with 19 bases in between. There are 15 residues in the CDR3. The CDR3 region has the DNA TGTGCCAGCAGAGGGGGGTCTTCAGGCGGGGAGACCCAGTACTTC. This gives the protein CASRGGSSGGETQYF.

The gene calls are TRBV29-1 and TRBJ2-1; 9 bases are a match to TRBD1. Trimming at V came to 2 bases and at J to 6 bases, leaving 11 bases not matched to a gene. CDR3 size: 16 residues. The V gene's germline CDR1 is SQVTM and CDR2 ANQGSEA. This CDR3 is CSVEPSGQGGRNEQFF. The DNA for the CDR3 is TGCAGCGTTGAACCCTCGGGACAGGGAGGTCGCAATGAGCAGTTCTTC.

This clone was detected only once. The chain joins TRBV6-1 to TRBJ1-2; D is unclear. This CDR3 has 10 amino acids. Per the germline V gene, CDR1 is MNHNS and CDR2 is SASEGT. V dropped 6 bases and J dropped 6 bases, with 5 bases sitting between them. In DNA form, the CDR3 reads TGTGCCAGCAGGGAGGATGGCTACACCTTC. As protein: CASREDGYTF.

This chain links TRBV2 with TRBJ1-2, with D hard to call. The CDR3 runs 15 residues. Trimming removed 6 bases from V and 7 bases from J, with 21 bases in between. Germline CDR1 is SNHLY and CDR2 is FYNNEI. Here the CDR3 DNA reads TGTGCCAGCAGGAGGGAGGCCCTGGGGATGGCTGGCTACACCTTC. It yields the protein CASRREALGMAGYTF.

The V gene is TRBV4-1, the J gene TRBJ2-2, with D hard to call. The V end was cut by 0 bases, the J end by 7 bases, with 12 bases between. This CDR3 has 15 residues. Germline V gives CDR1 MGHRA, CDR2 YSYEKL. The CDR3 sequence is CASSQEGGSIGELFF. CDR3 coding DNA: TGCGCCAGCAGCCAAGAAGGTGGGTCCATCGGGGAGCTGTTTTTT.

The chain combines TRBV6-4 with TRBJ2-1; D is uncertain. In germline, CDR1 is MRHNA, CDR2 SNTAGT. V lost 5 bases, J lost 9 bases, and 14 bases lay in between. This CDR3 comprises 13 residues. The CDR3 spells CASSPQPPAEQFF. Here the CDR3 DNA reads TGTGCCAGCAGTCCACAGCCCCCCGCTGAGCAGTTCTTC.

The CDR3 region has the DNA TGTGCCAGCAGCTGGACTAGCGGGAGTGGGGAGACCCAGTACTTC. It codes for CASSWTSGSGETQYF. This sequence joins TRBV2 and TRBJ2-5; 13 nucleotides align to TRBD2. The CDR3 is made up of 15 amino acids. The germline V gene encodes CDR1 SNHLY and CDR2 FYNNEI. The trim removed 6 bases at V and 5 bases at J, leaving 6 bases unmatched.

The chain has TRBV6-4 and TRBJ2-3; 9 nucleotides agree with TRBD1. V dropped 4 bases and J dropped 6; count of bases not matched to a gene: 11. Germline V gene data show CDR1 as MRHNA and CDR2 as SNTAGT. The CDR3 contains 16 residues. CDR3 sequence: CASSAEPGQGGDTQYF. For the CDR3, the DNA is TGTGCCAGCAGTGCCGAACCGGGACAGGGTGGCGATACGCAGTATTTT.